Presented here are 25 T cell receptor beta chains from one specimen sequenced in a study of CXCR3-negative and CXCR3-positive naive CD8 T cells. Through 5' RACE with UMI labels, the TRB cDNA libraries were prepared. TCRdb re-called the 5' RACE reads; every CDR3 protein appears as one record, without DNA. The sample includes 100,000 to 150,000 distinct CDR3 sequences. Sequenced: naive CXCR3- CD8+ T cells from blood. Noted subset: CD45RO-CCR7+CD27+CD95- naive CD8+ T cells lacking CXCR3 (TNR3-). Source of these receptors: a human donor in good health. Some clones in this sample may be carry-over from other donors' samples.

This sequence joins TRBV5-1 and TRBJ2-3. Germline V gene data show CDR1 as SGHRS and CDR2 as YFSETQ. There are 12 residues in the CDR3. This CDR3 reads CASSLEEDTQYF.

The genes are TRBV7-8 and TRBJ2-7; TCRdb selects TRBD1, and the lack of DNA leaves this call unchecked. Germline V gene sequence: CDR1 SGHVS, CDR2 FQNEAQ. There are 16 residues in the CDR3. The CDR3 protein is CASRKARGQGAGEQYF.

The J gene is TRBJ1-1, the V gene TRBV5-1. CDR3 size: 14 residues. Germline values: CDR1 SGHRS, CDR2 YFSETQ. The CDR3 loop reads CASSLGVPDPEAFF.

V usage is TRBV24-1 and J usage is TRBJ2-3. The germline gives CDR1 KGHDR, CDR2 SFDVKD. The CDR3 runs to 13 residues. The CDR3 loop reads CATSDLSSLVQYF.

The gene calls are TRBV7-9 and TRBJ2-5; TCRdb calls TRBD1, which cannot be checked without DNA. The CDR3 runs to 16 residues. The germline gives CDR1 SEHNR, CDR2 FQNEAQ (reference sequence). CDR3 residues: CASSLSDPPYQETQYF.

CDR3 amino acids: CASSQVQGAGRGNEQFF. The rearrangement joins TRBV4-1 to TRBJ2-1; TCRdb proposes TRBD1, but this gene call is untestable without DNA. Germline CDR1 reads MGHRA; CDR2 reads YSYEKL. The CDR3 totals 17 residues.

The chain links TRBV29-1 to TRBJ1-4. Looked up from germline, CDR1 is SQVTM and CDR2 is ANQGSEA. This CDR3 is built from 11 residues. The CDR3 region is CSAREVEKLFF.

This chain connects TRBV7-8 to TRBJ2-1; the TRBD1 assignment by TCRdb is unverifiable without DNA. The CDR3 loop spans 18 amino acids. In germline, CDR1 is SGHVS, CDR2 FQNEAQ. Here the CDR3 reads CASGGTGGNLLSYNEQFF.

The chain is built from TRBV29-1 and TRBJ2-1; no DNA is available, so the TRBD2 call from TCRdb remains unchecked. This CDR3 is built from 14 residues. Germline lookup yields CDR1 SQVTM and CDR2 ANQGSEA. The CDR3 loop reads CSVPGTSPMVEQFF.

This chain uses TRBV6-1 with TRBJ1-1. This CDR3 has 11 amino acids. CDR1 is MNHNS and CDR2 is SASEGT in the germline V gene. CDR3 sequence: CASSYPTEAFF.

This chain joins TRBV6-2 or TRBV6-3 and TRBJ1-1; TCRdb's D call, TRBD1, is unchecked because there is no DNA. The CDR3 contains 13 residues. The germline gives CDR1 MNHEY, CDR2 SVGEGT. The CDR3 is CASSPTGNTEAFF.

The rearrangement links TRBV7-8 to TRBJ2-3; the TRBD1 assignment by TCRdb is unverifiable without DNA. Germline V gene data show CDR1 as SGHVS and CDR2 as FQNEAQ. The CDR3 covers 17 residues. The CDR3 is CASSLVLGQGVTDTQYF.

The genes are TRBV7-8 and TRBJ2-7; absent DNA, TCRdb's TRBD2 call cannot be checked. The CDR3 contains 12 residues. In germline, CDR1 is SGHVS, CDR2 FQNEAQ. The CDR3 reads CASSAPPSEQYF.

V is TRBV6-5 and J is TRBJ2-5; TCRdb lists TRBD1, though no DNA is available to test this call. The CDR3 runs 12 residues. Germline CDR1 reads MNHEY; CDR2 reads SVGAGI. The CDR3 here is CATRGIGETQYF.

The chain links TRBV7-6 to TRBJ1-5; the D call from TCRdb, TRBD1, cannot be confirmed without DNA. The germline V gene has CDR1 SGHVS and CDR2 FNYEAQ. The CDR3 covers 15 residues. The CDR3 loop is CASSLGQGAIQPQHF.

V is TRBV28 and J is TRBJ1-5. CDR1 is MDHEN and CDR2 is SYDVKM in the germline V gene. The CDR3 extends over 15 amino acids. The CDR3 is CASSLASRADQPQHF.

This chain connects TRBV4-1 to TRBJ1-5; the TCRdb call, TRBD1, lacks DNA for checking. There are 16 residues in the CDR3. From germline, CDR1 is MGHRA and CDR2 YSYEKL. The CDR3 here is CASSQAKTGQGNPQHF.

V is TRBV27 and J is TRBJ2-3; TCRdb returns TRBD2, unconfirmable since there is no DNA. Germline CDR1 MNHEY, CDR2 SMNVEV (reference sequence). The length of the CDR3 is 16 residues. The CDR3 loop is CASSLLAGGDTDTQYF.

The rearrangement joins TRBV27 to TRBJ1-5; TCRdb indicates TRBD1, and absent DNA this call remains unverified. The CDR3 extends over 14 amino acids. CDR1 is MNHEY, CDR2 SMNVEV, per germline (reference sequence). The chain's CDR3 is CASSSGPRNQPQHF.

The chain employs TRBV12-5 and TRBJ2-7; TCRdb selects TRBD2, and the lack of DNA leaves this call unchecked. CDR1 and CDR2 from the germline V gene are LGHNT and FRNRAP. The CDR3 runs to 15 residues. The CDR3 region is CASGLVLAESYEQYF. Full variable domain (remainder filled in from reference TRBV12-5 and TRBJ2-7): DARVTQTPRHKVTEMGQEVTMRCQPILGHNTVFWYRQTMMQGLELLAYFRNRAPLDDSGMPKDRFSAEMPDATLATLKIQPSEPRDSAVYFCASGLVLAESYEQYFGPGTRLTVT.

CDR3 in amino acids: CASSLIIGTPSPYEQYF. The chain combines TRBV12-3 or TRBV12-4 with TRBJ2-7; the D call of TRBD1 rests on TCRdb alone, since no DNA is present to check it. The CDR3 consists of 17 residues.

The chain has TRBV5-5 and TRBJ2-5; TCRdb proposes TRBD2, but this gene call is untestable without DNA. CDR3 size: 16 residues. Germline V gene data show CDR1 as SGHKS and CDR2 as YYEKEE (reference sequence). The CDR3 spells CASSPDVSGPQETQYF.

The chain's CDR3 is CASSYHQANLDTQYF. The chain joins TRBV6-5 to TRBJ2-3. This CDR3 contains 15 residues. Germline values: CDR1 MNHEY, CDR2 SVGAGI.

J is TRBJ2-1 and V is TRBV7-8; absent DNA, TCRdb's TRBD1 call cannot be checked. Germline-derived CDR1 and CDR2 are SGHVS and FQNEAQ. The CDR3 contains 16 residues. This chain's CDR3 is CASASPMGLGVNEQFF. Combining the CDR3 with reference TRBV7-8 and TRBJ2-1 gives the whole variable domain GAGVSQSPRYKVAKRGQDVALRCDPISGHVSLFWYQQALGQGPEFLTYFQNEAQLDKSGLPSDRFFAERPEGSVSTLKIQRTQQEDSAVYLCASASPMGLGVNEQFFGPGTRLTVL.

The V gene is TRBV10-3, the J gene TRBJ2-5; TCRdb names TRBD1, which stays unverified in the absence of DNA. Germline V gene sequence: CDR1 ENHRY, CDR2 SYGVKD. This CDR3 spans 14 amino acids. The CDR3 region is CAISDSTGEETQYF.